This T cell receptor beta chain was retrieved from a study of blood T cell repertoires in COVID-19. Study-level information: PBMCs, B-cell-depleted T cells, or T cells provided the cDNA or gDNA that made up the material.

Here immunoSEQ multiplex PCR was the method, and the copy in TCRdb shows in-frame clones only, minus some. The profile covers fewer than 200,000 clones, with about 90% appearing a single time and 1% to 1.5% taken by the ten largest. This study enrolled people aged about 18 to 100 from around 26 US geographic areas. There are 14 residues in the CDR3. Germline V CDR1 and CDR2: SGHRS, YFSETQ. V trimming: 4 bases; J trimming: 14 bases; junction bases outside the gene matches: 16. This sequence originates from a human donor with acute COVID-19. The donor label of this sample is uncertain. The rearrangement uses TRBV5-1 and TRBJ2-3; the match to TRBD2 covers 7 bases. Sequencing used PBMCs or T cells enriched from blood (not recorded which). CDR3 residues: CASSPHSGDPSRYF. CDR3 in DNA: TGCGCCAGCAGCCCCCACAGCGGGGACCCCAGCCGGTATTTT.